This T cell receptor (beta chain) was retrieved from a study of CD8 T cells in Susac syndrome. Reverse transcription of roughly 0.5 to 1 ug RNA was carried out with random hexamers. The CDR3 of TCR beta was amplified by immunoSEQ multiplex PCR across 54 Vbeta and 13 Jbeta. TCRdb called the immunoSEQ multiplex PCR reads again in MiXCR, with one record for every CDR3 protein. The sample holds approximately 120,000 distinct CDR3 sequences; roughly 97% are singletons and the top ten take under 0.1%. V was pared by 5 bases and J by 2 bases, with 10 bases between. This CDR3 has 14 amino acids. Germline V gives CDR1 SEHNR, CDR2 FQNEAQ (reference sequence).

V and J are TRBV7-9 and TRBJ1-3, with a weak D call TRBD1 (5 bases). The specimen was CD4+ T cells from PBMCs. The receptor comes from a human donor in good health. CDR3 region: CASSLLRAGNTIYF. The DNA for the CDR3 is TGTGCCAGCAGCCTCCTCAGGGCTGGAAACACCATATATTTT.